These 29 T cell receptor beta chains share one sample of origin, sequenced in a study of OX40 agonist ivuxolimab in advanced cancers. This table comes from immunoSEQ multiplex PCR, and its TCRdb copy is limited to in-frame clones, with some not included. The sample shows 99,000 or so clones, more than 95% of them seen only once. This material consisted of CD4+ or CD8+ T cells sorted from blood, taken in a trial of the OX40 agonist ivuxolimab. The receptors shown here come from an adult with an advanced solid tumor such as melanoma, head and neck, liver or kidney cancer.

The chain combines TRBV9 with TRBJ2-7; 10 nucleotides match TRBD2. Germline CDR1 is SGDLS and CDR2 is YYNGEE. The CDR3 spans 14 residues. Trimming cost V 5 bases and J 5 bases; bases outside gene matches: 7. Here the CDR3 reads CASSLGTSAHEQYF. The CDR3, as DNA: TGTGCCAGCAGTCTAGGGACTAGCGCCCACGAGCAGTACTTC.

This clone was counted only a few times. The chain combines TRBV5-1 with TRBJ2-2; maybe TRBD2 (6 bases). CDR1 and CDR2 from the germline V gene are SGHRS and YFSETQ. V lost 0 bases, J lost 3 bases, and 9 bases lay in between. CDR3 length equals 15 residues. CDR3 sequence reads: CASSLVGGDTGELFF. The CDR3 DNA reads as TGCGCCAGCAGCTTGGTGGGGGGTGACACCGGGGAGCTGTTTTTT.

This sequence joins TRBV14 and TRBJ2-5; TRBD2 is a possible D gene (6 bases). V was shortened by 9 bases and J by 2 bases, with 13 bases between the two germline ends. CDR1 is SGHDN, CDR2 FVKESK, per germline. The CDR3 runs 13 residues. The CDR3 coding sequence is TGTGCCAGTTGGATGGAGGGGCAAGAGACCCAGTACTTC. As protein: CASWMEGQETQYF. Filled out from reference TRBV14 and TRBJ2-5, the complete variable domain reads EAGVTQFPSHSVIEKGQTVTLRCDPISGHDNLYWYRRVMGKEIKFLLHFVKESKQDESGMPNNRFLAERTGGTYSTLKVQPAELEDSGVYFCASWMEGQETQYFGPGTRLLVL.

J is TRBJ2-7 and V is TRBV18; 7 nucleotides agree with TRBD1. The CDR3 contains 14 residues. Germline CDR1 KGHSH, CDR2 LQKENI. Trimming took 4 bases from V and 2 from J; bases not matched to a gene: 5. The CDR3 reads CASSLTGTAYEQYF. The CDR3, as DNA: TGTGCCAGCTCACTGACCGGGACAGCCTACGAGCAGTACTTC.

The chain combines TRBV5-4 with TRBJ2-3; D might be TRBD1 or TRBD2, each matching 5 bases. Germline CDR1 and CDR2: SGHNT and YYREEE (reference sequence). The V end was cut by 7 bases, the J end by 1 base, with 16 bases between. The CDR3 totals 15 residues. The CDR3 DNA sequence: TGTGCCAGCTCAGTAACCGGGGCCGGCACAGATACGCAGTATTTT. It yields the protein CASSVTGAGTDTQYF.

The V call is TRBV14, the J call TRBJ2-1, with TRBD2 matching over 9 bases. Germline V gives CDR1 SGHDN, CDR2 FVKESK. V dropped 4 bases and J dropped 4; count of bases not matched to a gene: 11. This CDR3 is 17 amino acids long. CDR3: CASSPPGPAGGYNEQFF. The CDR3 nucleotides read TGTGCCAGCAGCCCTCCTGGACCAGCGGGAGGATACAATGAGCAGTTCTTC.

This chain links TRBV2 with TRBJ1-1; unclear D gene. Germline CDR1 and CDR2: SNHLY and FYNNEI. The CDR3 covers 15 residues. Deletions cut 6 bases from V and 2 bases from J, with 16 bases between. The CDR3 reads CASSPWTEVNTEAFF. The CDR3 DNA reads as TGTGCCAGCAGCCCATGGACGGAAGTCAACACTGAAGCTTTCTTT.

The gene calls are TRBV4-3 and TRBJ2-3, with 13 bases fitting TRBD2. The CDR3 has 17 residues. Germline lookup yields CDR1 LGHNA and CDR2 YSLEER. J lost 6 bases, V lost 0 bases, and 6 bases had no gene match. CDR3 in DNA: TGCGCCAGCAGCCAAGATCGGGTGACTAGCGGGAGGGATACGCAGTATTTT. Its protein product is CASSQDRVTSGRDTQYF.

The chain links TRBV5-4 to TRBJ1-5; no clear D gene. The CDR3 runs to 13 residues. V dropped 2 bases and J dropped 3 bases, with 6 bases sitting between them. Germline V gene data show CDR1 as SGHNT and CDR2 as YYREEE (reference sequence). Here the CDR3 reads CASSFEINQPQHF. The CDR3 DNA follows: TGTGCCAGCAGCTTTGAAATCAATCAGCCCCAGCATTTT.

The rearrangement links TRBV7-9 to TRBJ1-1; TRBD1 matches 8 bases. The CDR3 spans 16 residues. Germline V CDR1 and CDR2: SEHNR, FQNEAQ (reference sequence). The J segment lost 1 base and the V segment lost 1 base, leaving 5 bases of the junction unmatched. The CDR3 region has the DNA TGTGCCAGCAGCTTAGTTGGACAGGGTAAGAACACTGAAGCTTTCTTT. It translates to CASSLVGQGKNTEAFF.

The chain carries TRBV4-3 and TRBJ2-5; the D call may be TRBD1 or TRBD2 (6 bases each). V was cut by 6 bases and J by 4 bases, with 12 bases left in between. This CDR3 contains 13 residues. Germline V gene lookup returns CDR1 LGHNA and CDR2 YSLEER. CDR3 loop: CASSLGGRETQYF. The CDR3 nucleotides read TGCGCCAGCAGTCTAGGGGGGCGAGAGACCCAGTACTTC.

V gene TRBV7-8 combines with J gene TRBJ1-2, with 12 bases that match TRBD1. V lost 2 bases and J lost 4; bases outside the gene matches: 8. Germline CDR1 is SGHVS and CDR2 is FQNEAQ. The CDR3 covers 17 residues. The DNA of the CDR3 is TGTGCCAGCAGCTTAAATCTGGGACAGGGGGCTCCCTATGGCTACACCTTC. This translates into CASSLNLGQGAPYGYTF. The variable domain in full, with the rest retrieved from reference TRBV7-8 and TRBJ1-2, is GAGVSQSPRYKVAKRGQDVALRCDPISGHVSLFWYQQALGQGPEFLTYFQNEAQLDKSGLPSDRFFAERPEGSVSTLKIQRTQQEDSAVYLCASSLNLGQGAPYGYTFGSGTRLTVV.

This chain connects TRBV19 to TRBJ1-1; possible D gene TRBD1, 5 bases. The germline V gene encodes CDR1 LNHDA and CDR2 SQIVND (reference sequence). The CDR3 is 14 amino acids. The germline V and J ends were trimmed by 7 bases and 1 base, with 13 bases remaining between them. The CDR3 coding sequence is TGTGCCAGTATCACGACGGGGGGGAACACTGAAGCTTTCTTT. Its protein product is CASITTGGNTEAFF.

The rearrangement joins TRBV9 to TRBJ2-6; TRBD1 agrees at 8 bases. J gave up 1 base and V 4 bases, and 7 bases lay outside the gene matches. CDR1 SGDLS and CDR2 YYNGEE come from the germline V gene. CDR3 size: 17 residues. CDR3 DNA sequence: TGTGCCAGCAGCTCCGAGACAGGGGAGTCTGGGGCCAACGTCCTGACTTTC. Translation: CASSSETGESGANVLTF.

The V gene is TRBV7-9, the J gene TRBJ2-1; D is ambiguous. The V and J ends lost 1 base and 0 bases respectively, with 16 bases between them. The CDR3 length is 18 residues. The germline V gene encodes CDR1 SEHNR and CDR2 FQNEAQ (reference sequence). The CDR3: CASSLVLATSSSYNEQFF. In nucleotides, the CDR3 is TGTGCCAGCAGCTTAGTTCTGGCGACTTCCAGCTCCTACAATGAGCAGTTCTTC.

V and J are TRBV7-8 and TRBJ2-1; D remains ambiguous. The CDR3 has 12 residues. The germline V gene encodes CDR1 SGHVS and CDR2 FQNEAQ. V was pared by 5 bases and J by 10 bases, with 12 bases between. CDR3 loop: CASSPSSWEQFF. Here the CDR3 DNA reads TGTGCCAGCAGCCCCAGTTCCTGGGAGCAGTTCTTC.

Points on this clone: The sample has other DNA sequences that encode this CDR3 too. The chain links TRBV27 to TRBJ2-7; a weak D match, TRBD1 (7 bases). From germline, CDR1 is MNHEY and CDR2 SMNVEV (reference sequence). This CDR3 comprises 11 residues. Trimming removed 5 bases at V and 7 bases at J, with 9 bases between. In nucleotides, the CDR3 is TGTGCCAGCAGTCCAGGGGGGGAGCAGTACTTC. Protein: CASSPGGEQYF.

In this sample, this clone turned up once. The J gene is TRBJ2-1, the V gene TRBV10-1, with 10 bases identical to TRBD2. Trimming took 7 bases from V and 4 from J; bases not matched to a gene: 10. Per germline, CDR1 WNHNN and CDR2 SYGVQD (reference sequence). The CDR3 loop spans 16 amino acids. CDR3 nucleotide sequence: TGCGCCAGCACGAGATTCACTAGCGGGACATACAATGAGCAGTTCTTC. Its translation is CASTRFTSGTYNEQFF.

The chain has TRBV6-5 and TRBJ2-2; 10 positions match TRBD1. The germline V gene has CDR1 MNHEY and CDR2 SVGAGI. J gave up 8 bases and V 7 bases, and 10 bases lay outside the gene matches. The CDR3 is 15 residues long. This CDR3 reads CASTRDRGPGGELFF. Here the CDR3 DNA reads TGTGCCAGCACCCGGGACAGGGGCCCGGGGGGGGAGCTGTTTTTT.

The chain combines TRBV23-1 with TRBJ1-1; 8 bases are a match to TRBD1. Being an ORF, TRBV23-1 has a function that is uncertain. V shed 2 bases and J 4 bases; nucleotides not matched to a gene: 18. The CDR3 covers 19 residues. This CDR3 is CASSQPGTPTGAPGTEAFF. The DNA of the CDR3 is TGCGCCAGCAGTCAACCGGGGACACCGACAGGGGCCCCGGGCACTGAAGCTTTCTTT.

The chain recombines TRBV29-1 with TRBJ2-3; D remains unclear. Trimming took 4 bases from V and 2 from J, leaving 7 bases between them. The CDR3 covers 12 residues. Per germline, CDR1 SQVTM and CDR2 ANQGSEA. CDR3 bases: TGCAGCGTTGTGGACGACACAGATACGCAGTATTTT. This codes for CSVVDDTDTQYF.

V usage is TRBV27 and J usage is TRBJ2-2; D is ambiguous. CDR1 is MNHEY, CDR2 SMNVEV, per germline (reference sequence). This CDR3 is built from 14 residues. V lost 3 bases to trimming and J lost 2 bases, with 7 bases between them. The CDR3 region has the DNA TGTGCCAGCAGTTTTAGACTTAACACCGGGGAGCTGTTTTTT. This encodes CASSFRLNTGELFF.

The chain has TRBV29-1 and TRBJ2-7; the match to TRBD2 covers 12 bases. CDR1 is SQVTM, CDR2 ANQGSEA, per germline. The CDR3 sequence is 13 residues long. Trimming at V came to 7 bases and at J to 5 bases, leaving 6 bases not matched to a gene. The DNA of the CDR3 is TGCAGCGCCCTAGCGGGGGGGCCCCACGAGCAGTACTTC. Translating gives CSALAGGPHEQYF.

The gene calls are TRBV4-1 and TRBJ2-7; no clear D gene. The length of the CDR3 is 13 residues. Germline CDR1 is MGHRA and CDR2 is YSYEKL. V shed 6 bases and J shed 0 bases, with 9 bases lying between them. The CDR3 region is CASRAANSYEQYF. DNA of the CDR3: TGCGCCAGCAGGGCGGCAAACTCCTACGAGCAGTACTTC.

This clone occurred once. J is TRBJ1-1 and V is TRBV28; weak D call: TRBD1 (6 bases). V was trimmed by 6 bases and J by 6 bases, leaving 17 bases between them. Germline loops: CDR1 MDHEN, CDR2 SYDVKM. The CDR3 is 14 residues long. For the CDR3, the DNA is TGTGCCAGCAGCTTCCGAGGGGGTGTAGCTGAAGCTTTCTTT. Residues: CASSFRGGVAEAFF.

This clone was detected only once. The chain has TRBV28 and TRBJ2-7, with 11 bases that match TRBD2. This CDR3 contains 16 residues. Germline V gives CDR1 MDHEN, CDR2 SYDVKM. J gave up 2 bases and V 5 bases, and 8 bases lay outside the gene matches. The CDR3, as DNA: TGTGCCAGCAGTCCATTGACTAGCGGGACCCCCTACGAGCAGTACTTC. Encoded protein: CASSPLTSGTPYEQYF.

CDR3 sequence: CASSQEGTAHYEQYF. In nucleotides, the CDR3 is TGTGCCAGCAGCCAAGAGGGGACAGCCCACTACGAGCAGTACTTC. This chain uses TRBV4-2 with TRBJ2-7; TRBD1 agrees at 7 bases. With V trimmed by 0 bases and J by 3 bases, 5 bases remained unmatched. Germline V gives CDR1 LGHNA, CDR2 YNFKEQ. This CDR3 contains 15 residues.

The CDR3 DNA follows: TGTGCCAGCAGTTTATCGATCAACGGCTACGAGCAGTACTTC. This codes for CASSLSINGYEQYF. The chain is built from TRBV27 and TRBJ2-7; D remains unclear. Germline CDR1 MNHEY, CDR2 SMNVEV (reference sequence). Trimming removed 0 bases from V and 3 bases from J, with 9 bases in between. This CDR3 is 14 amino acids long.

The V call is TRBV21-1, the J call TRBJ2-7; TRBD1 is taken as the D call from the table, unchecked against the DNA. TRBV21-1 is a listed pseudogene. The CDR3 totals 12 residues. The CDR3 DNA follows: TGTGCCAGCCGACAGGGGTCCTACGAGCAGTACTTC. Translated, it gives CASRQGSYEQYF.